Included here is one T cell receptor beta chain sequence, with context. The germline V gene encodes CDR1 MNHEY and CDR2 SMNVEV (reference sequence). V lost 1 base to trimming and J lost 1 base, with 7 bases between them. The CDR3 runs 15 residues. The data were taken from a study of T cells after somatic rescue of genetic block. Some clones are missing from TCRdb's copy, which holds only in-frame ones; the method was immunoSEQ multiplex PCR. The sample lists 110,000 or so clones; around nine tenths were seen once. The gene calls are TRBV27 and TRBJ2-2, with D maybe TRBD2 (6 bases). The receptor was derived from a woman aged 18-29 years. The sample was peripheral blood mononuclear cells (PBMCs). CDR3 residues: CASSLWGGNTGELFF. The CDR3 DNA is TGTGCCAGCAGTTTATGGGGAGGGAACACCGGGGAGCTGTTTTTT.